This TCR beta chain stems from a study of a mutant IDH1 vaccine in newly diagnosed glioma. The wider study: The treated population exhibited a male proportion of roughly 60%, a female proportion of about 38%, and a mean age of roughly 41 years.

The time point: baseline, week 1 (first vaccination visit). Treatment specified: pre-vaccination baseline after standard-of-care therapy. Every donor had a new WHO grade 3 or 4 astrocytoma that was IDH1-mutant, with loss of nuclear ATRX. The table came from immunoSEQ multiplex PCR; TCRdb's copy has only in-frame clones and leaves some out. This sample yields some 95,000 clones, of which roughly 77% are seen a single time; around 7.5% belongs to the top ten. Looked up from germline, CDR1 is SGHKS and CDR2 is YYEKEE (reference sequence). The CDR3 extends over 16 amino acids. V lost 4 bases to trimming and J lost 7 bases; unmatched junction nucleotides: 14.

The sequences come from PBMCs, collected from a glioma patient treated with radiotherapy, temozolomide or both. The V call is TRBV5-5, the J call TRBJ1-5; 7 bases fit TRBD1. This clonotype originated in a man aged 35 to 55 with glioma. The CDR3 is CASSPHREGARQPQHF. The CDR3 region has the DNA TGTGCCAGCAGCCCCCACCGGGAGGGGGCTCGGCAGCCCCAGCATTTT.